This is a list of T cell receptor beta chains from one sample in a study of T cell repertoires in cytomegalovirus infection. No antigen is known for these receptors. TCRdb independently ran MiXCR on the reads; one entry per CDR3 protein. The repertoire holds 900,000 to 950,000 distinct CDR3 sequences, with 25% to 40% as singletons. The sequences come from cultured CD8+ T cells from PBMCs, collected from culture after CMV antigen stimulation. These receptors all stem from a human donor in good health (CMV status not recorded). Some clones in this sample may be carry-over from other donors' samples. Each CDR3 is given with its conserved first and last residue. Each record gives: V gene, J gene, D gene, clone size, CDR3 protein, CDR3 DNA. A D gene is named only where the DNA matches it firmly. A clone size is listed for some rows: how often the clone was seen (once, few, many), or a class if it is expanded.

TRBV7-9	TRBJ2-1	TRBD1	few	CASSLEGAGRNEQFF	TGTGCCAGCAGCTTAGAGGGGGCAGGTCGGAATGAGCAGTTCTTC
TRBV6-2/TRBV6-3	TRBJ2-1	-	few	CASSVGALEQFF	TGTGCCAGCAGTGTCGGGGCCCTGGAGCAGTTCTTC
TRBV6-6	TRBJ1-3	-	few	CASSLAEWGNTIYF	TGTGCCAGCAGTTTGGCCGAATGGGGAAACACCATATATTTT
TRBV7-2	TRBJ2-3	-	many	CASSLRSGVSTDTQYF	TGTGCCAGCAGCTTACGGTCAGGGGTCAGCACAGATACGCAGTATTTT
TRBV4-1	TRBJ2-1	-	few	CASSQDSHNEQFF	TGCGCCAGCAGCCAAGATTCCCACAATGAGCAGTTCTTC
TRBV6-1	TRBJ2-3	TRBD1	-	CASGRQGSTDTQYF	TGTGCCAGCGGAAGACAGGGTAGCACAGATACGCAGTATTTT
TRBV29-1	TRBJ2-2	TRBD1	-	CSADATGGYTGELFF	TGCAGCGCTGACGCGACAGGGGGTTACACCGGGGAGCTGTTTTTT
TRBV19	TRBJ2-2	-	-	CASPTVTGELFF	TGTGCCAGCCCGACAGTCACCGGGGAGCTGTTTTTT
TRBV11-2	TRBJ1-1	-	-	CASSSNSDREAFF	TGTGCCAGCAGCTCGAACAGCGACCGGGAAGCTTTCTTT
TRBV24-1	TRBJ2-3	TRBD1	few	CATSDPDRGRADTQYF	TGTGCCACCAGTGACCCTGACAGGGGGCGTGCAGATACGCAGTATTTT
TRBV7-3	TRBJ2-5	TRBD2	few	CASSPGLAGGPGETQYF	TGTGCCAGCAGCCCGGGACTAGCGGGGGGGCCGGGAGAGACCCAGTACTTC
TRBV5-6	TRBJ1-1	-	-	CASSYSWAAETINTEAFF	TGTGCCAGCAGCTACTCTTGGGCAGCAGAGACAATTAACACTGAAGCTTTCTTT
TRBV4-1	TRBJ2-3	-	-	CASSQLTGRVTDTQYF	TGCGCCAGCAGCCAACTGACTGGACGGGTCACAGATACGCAGTATTTT
TRBV7-9	TRBJ2-5	-	-	CASSGEGQGERETQYF	TGTGCCAGCAGCGGAGAGGGACAAGGGGAGAGGGAGACCCAGTACTTC
TRBV7-9	TRBJ1-6	-	many	CASSPGEAGTPLHF	TGTGCCAGCAGCCCGGGTGAAGCTGGGACACCCCTCCACTTT
TRBV4-1	TRBJ1-1	-	few	CASSHLGDTEAFF	TGCGCCAGCAGCCATTTGGGGGACACTGAAGCTTTCTTT
TRBV13	TRBJ1-2	TRBD1	-	CASSPYGGQAEFNYGYTF	TGTGCCAGCAGCCCCTACGGGGGACAGGCCGAATTTAACTATGGCTACACCTTC
TRBV6-1	TRBJ1-5	TRBD1	-	CASSYRATGGSANQPQHF	TGTGCCAGCAGTTACCGTGCTACAGGGGGTAGTGCCAATCAGCCCCAGCATTTT
TRBV5-5	TRBJ2-7	-	-	CASSYEGPDEQYF	TGTGCCAGCTCCTATGAGGGCCCCGACGAGCAGTACTTC
TRBV12-3/TRBV12-4	TRBJ1-1	-	-	CASSLTARNTEAFF	TGTGCCAGCAGTTTAACAGCCCGGAATACTGAAGCTTTCTTT
TRBV7-9	TRBJ1-5	TRBD1	-	CASSLAAGGAAQHF	TGTGCCAGCAGCTTAGCGGCAGGGGGGGCGGCCCAGCATTTT
TRBV19	TRBJ2-3	TRBD1	few	CASSMGTGGGYTQYF	TGTGCCAGTAGTATGGGGACAGGGGGCGGATATACGCAGTATTTT
TRBV7-2	TRBJ1-2	TRBD1	many	CASSPRTGGKDGYTF	TGTGCCAGCAGCCCCCGGACAGGGGGGAAGGATGGCTACACCTTC
TRBV7-2	TRBJ2-5	-	many	CASSLRAAGQETQYF	TGTGCCAGCAGCTTAAGGGCCGCGGGCCAAGAGACCCAGTACTTC
TRBV4-1	TRBJ2-2	-	few	CASSRRTNTGELFF	TGCGCCAGCAGTCGCCGGACAAACACCGGGGAGCTGTTTTTT
TRBV12-5	TRBJ2-2	TRBD2	few	CASGSTSGVTGELFF	TGTGCTAGTGGGTCGACTAGCGGGGTAACCGGGGAGCTGTTTTTT
TRBV28	TRBJ1-5	-	few	CASSPPNSGPQHF	TGTGCCAGCAGTCCTCCTAATTCAGGGCCCCAGCATTTT
TRBV13	TRBJ2-2	-	-	CASSPDVPDTGELFF	TGTGCCAGCAGCCCAGACGTTCCGGACACCGGGGAGCTGTTTTTT
TRBV7-6	TRBJ1-5	-	many	CASSPNRDGGNQPQHF	TGTGCCAGCAGCCCAAACAGGGACGGTGGCAATCAGCCCCAGCATTTT